This T cell receptor beta chain was recorded in a study of post-analysis software for immune sequencing data (dated by TCRdb to about 2015). Study-wide context: The recorded disease courses included relapsing-remitting, secondary progressive and progressive-relapsing multiple sclerosis, and some patients had no subtype annotation. The patient repertoires were compared against 11 previously published healthy control repertoires obtained from donors aged roughly 6 to 28 years. A subset of samples was prepared in parallel using single-end sample barcoding, then pooled and co-amplified after Illumina adapter ligation.

The investigation overall reported the following: Significantly lower normalized Chao1 diversity was found in multiple sclerosis patients than in controls, suggesting substantial peripheral T-cell clonal expansion. The multiple sclerosis patient group was slightly younger than the control group. Direct clustering with F measure showed strong co-clustering of samples prepared in the same batch, prompting a batch-effect correction.

TCR beta repertoires were profiled from peripheral blood of 10 to 15 young patients with multiple sclerosis to demonstrate the VDJtools post-analysis software. The patients with multiple sclerosis were children and adolescents between roughly 6 and 17 years of age. The method behind the library was PCR. TCRdb lists the instrument as Illumina HiSeq 2500. To reduce PCR and sequencing biases, unique molecular identifiers were built into the TCR beta cDNA libraries. Per 1 to 10 million input T cells, some 500,000 cDNA molecules were obtained, such that each molecule approximated one T cell. The same protocol used for the earlier healthy control dataset was applied to prepare and sequence the patient libraries. Within a given batch, samples were prepared together, multiplexed and sequenced on the same HiSeq lane. Regarding the original processing steps: MIGEC was used to process the raw barcoded reads, and molecular identifier groups with only a single read were discarded before consensus assembly and CDR3 extraction. VDJtools was used for post-analysis of the clonotype tables, with diversity normalized by down-sampling every dataset to the smallest sample size. In repertoire overlap clustering, CDR3 amino acid sequences, but not nucleotide sequences, were matched to correct batch-related cross-sample contamination. TCRdb reworked the public reads: Q25 trimming with fastp, MiXCR clone assembly, productive beta chains retained. Each record represents a unique CDR3 protein, reported with the most common genes and DNA among its rows. TCRdb assigned the V and J calls; the authors' analysis was not used. This sample is represented by 600,000 to 700,000 distinct CDR3 sequences; approximately 60% of them were singletons. Of the sample, roughly 10% is held by the ten largest clones.

As regards this clonotype: No antigen is known for it. Base qualities were left out, and no much larger clone turns up one base away.

The TCR was taken from a girl aged 2 to 10 with multiple sclerosis. The sample consisted of blood.

The bases read TGCAGCGTCCCAACCTACGAGCAGTACTTC. This encodes CSVPTYEQYF. The receptor chain draws on TRBV29-1 and TRBJ2-5; the D gene is not confidently resolved. The DNA end is more similar to TRBJ2-7, so the J call may be wrong. There are 10 amino acids in the CDR3, from cysteine to phenylalanine inclusive. The retained sequence is limited to the CDR3, 30 bases, with the frame set at the first base. The germline V gene provides CDR1 SQVTM and CDR2 ANQGSEA.